Below are 13 T cell receptor beta chains sequenced from a single sample in a study of T cells in localized non-small cell lung cancer. Libraries were prepared by immunoSEQ multiplex PCR; TCRdb keeps only in-frame clonotypes and omits some of them. The data contain roughly 38,000 clones, around 79% of them singletons. This specimen consisted of peripheral blood, obtained before any cancer treatment. These receptors were obtained from a male donor at least 60 years old with stage III squamous cell lung carcinoma.

The V and J genes are TRBV6-1 and TRBJ2-3, with D hard to call. V gave up 6 bases and J gave up 4 bases, with 8 bases separating them. Germline V lookup: CDR1 MNHNS, CDR2 SASEGT. This CDR3 has 12 amino acids. The CDR3 is CASSLVSDTQYF. The CDR3 DNA reads TGTGCCAGCAGCTTAGTCTCAGATACGCAGTATTTT.

V usage is TRBV5-1 and J usage is TRBJ2-3; 11 bases map to TRBD2. The length of the CDR3 is 15 residues. Germline loops: CDR1 SGHRS, CDR2 YFSETQ. V shed 0 bases, J shed 6 bases, and the junction held 3 bases outside the gene matches. In nucleotides, the CDR3 is TGCGCCAGCAGCTTGGCCGGGACTAGCGGCGATACGCAGTATTTT. Its translation is CASSLAGTSGDTQYF.

The chain recombines TRBV6-4 with TRBJ2-4; 10 bases agree with TRBD1. This CDR3 has 16 residues. Germline assignment: CDR1 MRHNA and CDR2 SNTAGT. J was trimmed by 8 bases and V by 4 bases; bases with no gene match: 11. The CDR3 nucleotides read TGTGCCAGCAGTGTAGGGGACAGGGGAATGGTATACATTCAGTACTTC. Encoded protein: CASSVGDRGMVYIQYF.

The V gene is TRBV27, the J gene TRBJ2-3, with D possibly being TRBD1 or TRBD2 (5 bases each). Germline V gives CDR1 MNHEY, CDR2 SMNVEV (reference sequence). V was pared by 2 bases and J by 9 bases, with 9 bases between. The CDR3 sequence is 12 residues long. The CDR3 DNA follows: TGTGCCAGCAGTTTAGGGGACGGGACGCAGTATTTT. It is translated as CASSLGDGTQYF.

This rearrangement joins TRBV6-6 to TRBJ1-2; tentative D call: TRBD1 (5 bases). The germline gives CDR1 MNHNY, CDR2 SVGAGI (reference sequence). The length of the CDR3 is 13 residues. V was trimmed by 7 bases and J by 2 bases, leaving 11 bases between them. CDR3 protein: CASKPGKNYGYTF. CDR3 nucleotides: TGTGCCAGCAAACCAGGGAAGAACTATGGCTACACCTTC.

The chain employs TRBV19 and TRBJ1-2; D ambiguous. The CDR3 has 15 amino acids. CDR1 and CDR2 from the germline V gene are LNHDA and SQIVND (reference sequence). V lost 3 bases, J lost 2 bases, and 13 bases lay in between. CDR3 region: CASSIGWNGNYGYTF. The DNA of the CDR3 is TGTGCCAGTAGTATCGGGTGGAACGGAAACTATGGCTACACCTTC.

The chain recombines TRBV5-1 with TRBJ1-1; possible D gene TRBD1, 5 bases. The germline V gene encodes CDR1 SGHRS and CDR2 YFSETQ. This CDR3 is built from 15 residues. With 0 bases removed from V and 4 bases from J, the gap between germline ends came to 13 bases. CDR3 nucleotide sequence: TGCGCCAGCAGCTTGGCCCTGGGGGATGGCACTGAAGCTTTCTTT. Translation gives CASSLALGDGTEAFF.

This clone was observed a handful of times. The chain links TRBV5-1 to TRBJ1-2; D gene uncertain. The length of the CDR3 is 13 residues. Trimming shortened V by 0 bases and J by 4 bases, and 7 bases separated the two germline ends. The germline CDR1 and CDR2 sequences are SGHRS and YFSETQ. This CDR3 is CASSLVAGYGYTF. In nucleotides, the CDR3 is TGCGCCAGCAGCTTGGTCGCCGGCTATGGCTACACCTTC.

The J gene is TRBJ2-1, the V gene TRBV11-3; D unclear. This CDR3 has 13 residues. V lost 0 bases and J 7 bases, leaving 7 bases between the germline ends. CDR1 and CDR2 from the germline V gene are SGHNT and YENEEA. The CDR3 reads CASSLDAENEQFF. In nucleotides, the CDR3 is TGTGCCAGCAGCTTAGATGCGGAGAATGAGCAGTTCTTC. The full variable domain, rest sourced from reference TRBV11-3 and TRBJ2-1, is EAGVVQSPRYKIIEKKQPVAFWCNPISGHNTLYWYLQNLGQGPELLIRYENEEAVDDSQLPKDRFSAERLKGVDSTLKIQPAELGDSAVYLCASSLDAENEQFFGPGTRLTVL.

The chain links TRBV10-3 to TRBJ1-1; tentative D call: TRBD1 (6 bases). The germline V and J ends were trimmed by 4 bases and 1 base, with 10 bases remaining between them. The CDR3 has 14 amino acids. Looked up from germline, CDR1 is ENHRY and CDR2 is SYGVKD. CDR3 DNA sequence: TGTGCCATCAGTGGCGGGACATCGAACACTGAAGCTTTCTTT. It specifies CAISGGTSNTEAFF.

The chain uses TRBV5-1 and TRBJ2-2, with 9 nucleotides matching TRBD1. The CDR3 extends over 14 amino acids. Germline V gene sequence: CDR1 SGHRS, CDR2 YFSETQ. Unmatched junction bases numbered 0, after V lost 0 bases and J lost 6 bases. The CDR3 DNA is TGCGCCAGCAGCTTGGGACAGGGGGCCGGGGAGCTGTTTTTT. This codes for CASSLGQGAGELFF.

V and J are TRBV4-1 and TRBJ1-6; 10 bases fit TRBD1. The ends lost 5 bases at V and 9 bases at J; junction bases unmatched: 4. CDR3 length: 14 amino acids. Germline CDR1 MGHRA, CDR2 YSYEKL. CDR3: CASSNRDRGSPLHF. The CDR3 nucleotides are TGCGCCAGCAGCAACCGGGACAGGGGTTCACCCCTCCACTTT.

The chain has TRBV5-4 and TRBJ2-6; TRBD1 aligns across 7 bases. The CDR3 runs to 17 residues. Germline V CDR1 and CDR2: SGHNT, YYREEE (reference sequence). After removal of 2 bases from V and 4 bases from J, the junction contained 9 bases not matched to a gene. This chain's CDR3 is CASSLGGGFGGANVLTF. In DNA, the CDR3 is TGTGCCAGCAGCTTAGGGGGCGGCTTTGGAGGGGCCAACGTCCTGACTTTC.